These 27 T cell receptor beta chains were all obtained from the same sample, sequenced in a study of blood T cell repertoires in COVID-19. Assay: immunoSEQ multiplex PCR; the TCRdb copy retains only in-frame clones and omits some. The table lists some 380,000 clones, 70% to 85% of them singletons, with roughly 1.2% in the top ten. Material for sequencing was peripheral blood. Every receptor here comes from a human donor with acute or convalescent COVID-19. The donor label of this sample is uncertain.

The table lists this clone with a few counts. The genes are TRBV4-1 and TRBJ2-5; 8 bases are a match to TRBD1. The germline CDR1 and CDR2 sequences are MGHRA and YSYEKL. The CDR3 is 16 residues long. V was pared by 0 bases and J by 2 bases, with 5 bases of the junction left unmatched. The DNA of the CDR3 is TGCGCCAGCAGCCAAGATAGCAGGGGGCCACAAGAGACCCAGTACTTC. Its translation is CASSQDSRGPQETQYF.

J is TRBJ1-5 and V is TRBV18, with D perhaps TRBD1 (6 bases). The CDR3 spans 13 residues. Germline V gene lookup returns CDR1 KGHSH and CDR2 LQKENI. V lost 5 bases and J lost 7, with 12 bases in between. The CDR3: CASSSTGNQPQHF. The CDR3 DNA follows: TGTGCCAGCTCATCGACAGGTAACCAGCCCCAGCATTTT.

The rearrangement uses TRBV3-1 (or the pseudogene TRBV3-2) and TRBJ1-1; D not resolved. V lost 1 base and J lost 5, with 11 bases in between. The germline V gene has CDR1 LGHDT and CDR2 YNNKEL (reference sequence). CDR3 size: 14 residues. The CDR3 DNA follows: TGTGCCAGCAGCCAAGCCCCCGGGAGAACTGAAGCTTTCTTT. It is translated as CASSQAPGRTEAFF.

This sequence joins TRBV2 and TRBJ1-3; 10 bases align to TRBD1. The V gene end was trimmed by 8 bases and the J gene end by 2 bases; junction bases not matched to a gene: 0. The CDR3 loop spans 13 amino acids. Germline values: CDR1 SNHLY, CDR2 FYNNEI. The CDR3, as DNA: TGTGCCAGCGGACAGGGGGCTGGAAACACCATATATTTT. Translation: CASGQGAGNTIYF.

This clone has a single count. The chain couples TRBV28 to TRBJ1-4; D uncertain. CDR1 and CDR2 (germline): MDHEN, SYDVKM. Trimming left V 0 bases short and J 8 bases short, with 4 bases between. The CDR3 sequence is 12 residues long. The chain's CDR3 is CASSLWGEKLFF. For the CDR3, the DNA is TGTGCCAGCAGTTTATGGGGCGAAAAACTGTTTTTT.

The gene calls are TRBV5-1 and TRBJ1-2, with a weak D call TRBD1 (6 bases). Germline V gene sequence: CDR1 SGHRS, CDR2 YFSETQ. The V gene lost 0 bases and the J gene lost 8 bases, with 11 bases spanning the gap. The CDR3 covers 13 residues. CDR3 sequence (DNA): TGCGCCAGCAGCTTGGACAGGGAAGGGGGCTACACCTTC. It codes for CASSLDREGGYTF.

The chain uses TRBV19 and TRBJ2-2; D uncertain. Between the trimmed V and J ends, which lost 9 bases and 9 bases, there was a span of 14 bases. The V gene's germline CDR1 is LNHDA and CDR2 SQIVND (reference sequence). The CDR3 is 12 residues long. The CDR3, as DNA: TGTGCCAGCAGTTTGGGCCCCAGGGAGCTGTTTTTT. Translating it yields CASSLGPRELFF. The whole variable domain, remainder taken from reference TRBV19 and TRBJ2-2, is DGGITQSPKYLFRKEGQNVTLSCEQNLNHDAMYWYRQDPGQGLRLIYYSQIVNDFQKGDIAEGYSVSREKKESFPLTVTSAQKNPTAFYLCASSLGPRELFFGEGSRLTVL.

The chain recombines TRBV19 with TRBJ2-3; 7 bases fit TRBD2. J was trimmed by 3 bases and V by 6 bases; bases with no gene match: 9. From germline, CDR1 is LNHDA and CDR2 SQIVND (reference sequence). The CDR3 length is 15 residues. In DNA, the CDR3 is TGTGCCAGTAGCTCCCCCGGGGAGGGAACAGATACGCAGTATTTT. It specifies CASSSPGEGTDTQYF.

V is TRBV2 and J is TRBJ1-2, with D tentatively TRBD1 (6 bases). V was shortened by 6 bases and J by 3 bases, with 20 bases between the two germline ends. CDR1 is SNHLY and CDR2 is FYNNEI in the germline V gene. CDR3 length: 16 residues. The CDR3 coding sequence is TGTGCCAGCAGCGACCAGTCCAGGGGTCGTTACTATGGCTACACCTTC. It codes for CASSDQSRGRYYGYTF.

This sequence joins TRBV19 and TRBJ2-1; D is unclear. CDR1 and CDR2 from the germline V gene are LNHDA and SQIVND (reference sequence). The CDR3 loop spans 13 amino acids. The V gene lost 3 bases and the J gene lost 10 bases, with 13 bases spanning the gap. CDR3 coding DNA: TGTGCCAGTAGTATCCCGTACCCAAGCGAGCAGTTCTTC. This encodes CASSIPYPSEQFF.

The V and J genes are TRBV5-6 and TRBJ2-5, with 7 bases identical to TRBD2. CDR1 SGHDT and CDR2 YYEEEE come from the germline V gene. The trim removed 0 bases at V and 3 bases at J, leaving 2 bases unmatched. The CDR3 extends over 14 amino acids. CDR3 bases: TGTGCCAGCAGCTTGGTGGGGGGGAAAGAGACCCAGTACTTC. Translation: CASSLVGGKETQYF.

The rearrangement uses TRBV6-6 and TRBJ1-2, with 12 bases aligning to TRBD1. This CDR3 is built from 16 residues. The germline CDR1 and CDR2 sequences are MNHNY and SVGAGI (reference sequence). V shed 6 bases, J shed 3 bases, and the junction held 8 bases outside the gene matches. The CDR3 DNA reads TGTGCCAGCAGGGGGGACAGGGGGCAGAAGGACTATGGCTACACCTTC. Translation gives CASRGDRGQKDYGYTF.

The chain uses TRBV7-2 and TRBJ2-1, with TRBD2 matching 12 bases. The CDR3 spans 15 residues. V shed 4 bases and J 5 bases; nucleotides not matched to a gene: 3. Germline V gene data show CDR1 as SGHTA and CDR2 as FQGNSA. The CDR3 nucleotides read TGTGCCAGCAGCTCTAGCGGGGGGGCTCACAATGAGCAGTTCTTC. Amino acids: CASSSSGGAHNEQFF.

This sequence joins TRBV19 and TRBJ1-1, with 10 bases fitting TRBD1. CDR3 length: 15 amino acids. The V segment lost 7 bases and the J segment 1 base; nucleotides outside the gene matches: 6. Germline V gives CDR1 LNHDA, CDR2 SQIVND (reference sequence). The CDR3 sequence: CASNKDRGPNTEAFF. CDR3 coding DNA: TGTGCCAGTAATAAAGACAGGGGGCCGAACACTGAAGCTTTCTTT.

The chain combines TRBV10-3 with TRBJ2-3, with 10 bases matching TRBD1. CDR3 length: 19 amino acids. V lost 4 bases and J lost 4; bases outside the gene matches: 17. Per the germline V gene, CDR1 is ENHRY and CDR2 is SYGVKD. The CDR3: CAISGPQRQGAVSSDTQYF. In DNA form, the CDR3 reads TGTGCCATCAGTGGTCCCCAAAGACAGGGGGCGGTCTCATCAGATACGCAGTATTTT.

The chain carries TRBV10-3 and TRBJ1-4, with D uncertain. This CDR3 spans 14 amino acids. V lost 2 bases to trimming and J lost 5 bases, with 9 bases between them. The germline gives CDR1 ENHRY, CDR2 SYGVKD. The CDR3 region has the DNA TGTGCCATCAGTGAGAAACAGTTCAATGAAAAACTGTTTTTT. This sequence encodes CAISEKQFNEKLFF.

This clone was recorded a few times. This sequence joins TRBV2 and TRBJ2-2; TRBD1 matches at 9 bases. Germline CDR1 SNHLY, CDR2 FYNNEI. V dropped 5 bases and J dropped 4; count of bases not matched to a gene: 8. This CDR3 comprises 16 residues. The CDR3 DNA reads as TGTGCCAGCAGTACGGGACAGGGCCGGGGCACCGGGGAGCTGTTTTTT. As protein: CASSTGQGRGTGELFF. The full variable domain, completed using reference TRBV2 and TRBJ2-2, is EPEVTQTPSHQVTQMGQEVILRCVPISNHLYFYWYRQILGQKVEFLVSFYNNEISEKSEIFDDQFSVERPDGSNFTLKIRSTKLEDSAMYFCASSTGQGRGTGELFFGEGSRLTVL.

The V call is TRBV5-1, the J call TRBJ2-7, with 10 bases matching TRBD2. This CDR3 spans 13 amino acids. The V gene's germline CDR1 is SGHRS and CDR2 YFSETQ. The V segment lost 4 bases and the J segment 5 bases; nucleotides outside the gene matches: 3. The CDR3 DNA reads as TGCGCCAGCAGCCATAGCGGGGGGAACGAGCAGTACTTC. Amino acid sequence: CASSHSGGNEQYF.

The chain carries TRBV7-6 and TRBJ2-4, with 9 bases fitting TRBD1. The CDR3 covers 15 residues. The V gene's germline CDR1 is SGHVS and CDR2 FNYEAQ. V shed 6 bases and J 9 bases; nucleotides not matched to a gene: 12. CDR3 sequence (DNA): TGTGCCAGCAGTAAGACAGGGGGAGACATCGGCATTCAGTACTTC. Protein: CASSKTGGDIGIQYF.

This sequence joins TRBV19 and TRBJ1-1; no clear D. CDR1 is LNHDA, CDR2 SQIVND, per germline (reference sequence). The length of the CDR3 is 12 residues. V shed 4 bases and J shed 3 bases, with 6 bases lying between them. CDR3 residues: CASSREDTEAFF. CDR3 nucleotide sequence: TGTGCCAGTAGTAGGGAGGACACTGAAGCTTTCTTT.

This chain joins TRBV30 and TRBJ2-1; TRBD2 aligns across 11 bases. V lost 3 bases to trimming and J lost 4 bases; unmatched junction nucleotides: 8. From germline, CDR1 is GTSNPN and CDR2 SVGIG (reference sequence). There are 16 residues in the CDR3. Written as DNA, the CDR3 is TGTGCCTGGAGATTCCTAGCGGGGGGCCGATACAATGAGCAGTTCTTC. Protein: CAWRFLAGGRYNEQFF. Full variable domain (missing parts from reference TRBV30 and TRBJ2-1): SQTIHQWPATLVQPVGSPLSLECTVEGTSNPNLYWYRQAAGRGLQLLFYSVGIGQISSEVPQNLSASRPQDRQFILSSKKLLLSDSGFYLCAWRFLAGGRYNEQFFGPGTRLTVL.

The chain recombines TRBV30 with TRBJ2-7; D gene uncertain. Germline V gives CDR1 GTSNPN, CDR2 SVGIG (reference sequence). There are 11 residues in the CDR3. Trimming cost V 2 bases and J 4 bases, with 6 bases left between them. CDR3 DNA sequence: TGTGCCTGGAGTCGAGCGTACGAGCAGTACTTC. Its translation is CAWSRAYEQYF.

The chain recombines TRBV5-1 with TRBJ1-2; 7 bases are shared with TRBD1. CDR3 size: 15 residues. Germline-derived CDR1 and CDR2 are SGHRS and YFSETQ. V dropped 5 bases and J dropped 2; count of bases not matched to a gene: 9. DNA of the CDR3: TGCGCCAGCAGGATAGCGCCAGGGGGAAACTATGGCTACACCTTC. Residues: CASRIAPGGNYGYTF.

V gene TRBV5-1 combines with J gene TRBJ1-2; D is possibly TRBD1 (5 bases). V lost 3 bases and J 0 bases, leaving 15 bases between the germline ends. CDR1 is SGHRS and CDR2 is YFSETQ in the germline V gene. The CDR3 contains 16 residues. The CDR3 here is CASSWGGTGSNYGYTF. Written as DNA, the CDR3 is TGCGCCAGCAGCTGGGGCGGGACGGGATCTAACTATGGCTACACCTTC.

As to this clone: Its ends do not fully match the called genes, so a read error is possible. The chain combines TRBV3-1 (or the pseudogene TRBV3-2) with TRBJ2-3; 12 bases agree with TRBD2. Germline assignment: CDR1 LGHDT and CDR2 YNNKEL (reference sequence). CDR3 length equals 17 residues. CDR3 sequence: CASGQERLAGVGDTQYF. The CDR3 DNA reads TGTGCCAGCGGCCAGGAAAGACTAGCGGGAGTAGGAGATACGCAGTATTTT.

The chain joins TRBV12-3 or TRBV12-4 to TRBJ2-5; tentatively, D is TRBD1 (5 bases). The ends were cut back, 7 bases at V and 5 bases at J, with 14 bases in the middle. This CDR3 spans 13 amino acids. CDR3: CASTKTDTETQYF. CDR3 DNA sequence: TGTGCCAGCACCAAGACAGACACGGAGACCCAGTACTTC.

The V and J genes are TRBV7-8 and TRBJ1-2, with no clear D. The length of the CDR3 is 14 residues. CDR1 is SGHVS, CDR2 FQNEAQ, per germline. Trimming took off 7 bases at V and 7 bases at J, with 19 bases between the two ends. As DNA, the CDR3 is TGTGCCAGCACTAAGGAGGAGACCACCCCTGGCTACACCTTC. Protein sequence: CASTKEETTPGYTF.